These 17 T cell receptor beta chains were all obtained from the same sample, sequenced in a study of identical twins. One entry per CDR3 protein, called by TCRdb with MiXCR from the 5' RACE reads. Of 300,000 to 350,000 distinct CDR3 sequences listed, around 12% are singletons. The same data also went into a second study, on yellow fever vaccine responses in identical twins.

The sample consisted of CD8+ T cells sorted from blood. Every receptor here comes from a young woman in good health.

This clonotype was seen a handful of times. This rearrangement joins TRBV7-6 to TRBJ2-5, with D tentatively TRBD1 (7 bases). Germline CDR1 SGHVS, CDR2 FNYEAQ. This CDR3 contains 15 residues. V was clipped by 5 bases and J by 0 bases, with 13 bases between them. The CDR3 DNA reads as TGTGCCAGCAGCGGGGGGACAGCTTACCAAGAGACCCAGTACTTC. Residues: CASSGGTAYQETQYF.

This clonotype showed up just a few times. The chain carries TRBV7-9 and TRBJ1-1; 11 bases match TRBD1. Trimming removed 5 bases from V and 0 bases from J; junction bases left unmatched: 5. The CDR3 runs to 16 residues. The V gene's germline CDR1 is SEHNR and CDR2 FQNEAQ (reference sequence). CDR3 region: CASSPRDRGMNTEAFF. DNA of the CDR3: TGTGCCAGCAGCCCCCGGGACAGGGGGATGAACACTGAAGCTTTCTTT.

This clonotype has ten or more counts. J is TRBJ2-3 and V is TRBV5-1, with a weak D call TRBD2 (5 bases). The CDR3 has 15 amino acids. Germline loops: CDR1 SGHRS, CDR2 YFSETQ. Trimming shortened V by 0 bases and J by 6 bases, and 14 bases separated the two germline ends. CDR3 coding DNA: TGCGCCAGCAGCTTGGAGGACTCACCTTCCGATACGCAGTATTTT. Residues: CASSLEDSPSDTQYF.

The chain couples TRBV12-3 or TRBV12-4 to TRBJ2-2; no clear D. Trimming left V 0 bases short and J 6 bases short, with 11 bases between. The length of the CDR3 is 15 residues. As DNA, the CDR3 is TGTGCCAGCAGTTTAGCGGGAAATATACCCGGGGAGCTGTTTTTT. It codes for CASSLAGNIPGELFF.

CDR3 residues: CASSSGTDQNQPQHF. In DNA form, the CDR3 reads TGCGCCAGCAGCTCGGGGACAGACCAAAATCAGCCCCAGCATTTT. V and J are TRBV5-1 and TRBJ1-5, with 7 nucleotides matching TRBD1. J lost 4 bases, V lost 3 bases, and 7 bases had no gene match. Germline values: CDR1 SGHRS, CDR2 YFSETQ. This CDR3 comprises 15 residues.

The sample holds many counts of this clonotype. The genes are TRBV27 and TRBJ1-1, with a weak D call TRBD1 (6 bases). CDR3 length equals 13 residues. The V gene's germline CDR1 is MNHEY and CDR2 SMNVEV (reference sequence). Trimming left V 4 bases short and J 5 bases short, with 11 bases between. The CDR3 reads CASSSGGRTEAFF. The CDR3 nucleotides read TGTGCCAGCAGTTCGGGGGGCAGGACTGAAGCTTTCTTT.

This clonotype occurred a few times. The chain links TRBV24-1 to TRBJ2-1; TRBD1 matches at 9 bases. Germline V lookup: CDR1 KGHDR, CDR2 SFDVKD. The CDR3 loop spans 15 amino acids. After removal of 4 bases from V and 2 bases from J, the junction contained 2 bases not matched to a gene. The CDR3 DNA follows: TGTGCCACCAGTGAAGGGACAGGGCCCTACAATGAGCAGTTCTTC. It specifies CATSEGTGPYNEQFF.

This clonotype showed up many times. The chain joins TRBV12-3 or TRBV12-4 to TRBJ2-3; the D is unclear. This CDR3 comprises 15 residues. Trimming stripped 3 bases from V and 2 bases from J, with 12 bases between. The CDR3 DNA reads TGTGCCAGCAGTTTTTACGGACCTCACACAGATACGCAGTATTTT. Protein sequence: CASSFYGPHTDTQYF.

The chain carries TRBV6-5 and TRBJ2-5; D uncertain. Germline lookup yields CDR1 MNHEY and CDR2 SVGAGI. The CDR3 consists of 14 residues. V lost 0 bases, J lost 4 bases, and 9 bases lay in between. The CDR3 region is CASSYSGLGETQYF. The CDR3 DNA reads TGTGCCAGCAGTTACTCAGGGCTGGGAGAGACCCAGTACTTC.

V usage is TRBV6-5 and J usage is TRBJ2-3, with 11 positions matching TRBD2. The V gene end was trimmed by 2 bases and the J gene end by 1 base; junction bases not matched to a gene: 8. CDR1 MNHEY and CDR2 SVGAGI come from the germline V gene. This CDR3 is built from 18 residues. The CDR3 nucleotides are TGTGCCAGCAGTTACGTACTCCTAGCGGGAGGCGGCACAGATACGCAGTATTTT. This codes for CASSYVLLAGGGTDTQYF.

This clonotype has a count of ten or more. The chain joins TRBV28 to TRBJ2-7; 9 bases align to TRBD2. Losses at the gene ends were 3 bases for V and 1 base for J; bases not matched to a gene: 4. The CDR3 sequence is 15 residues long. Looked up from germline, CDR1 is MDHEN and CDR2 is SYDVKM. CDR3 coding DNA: TGTGCCAGCAGTTTCGGCGGGAGGGGGTCCTACGAGCAGTACTTC. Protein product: CASSFGGRGSYEQYF.

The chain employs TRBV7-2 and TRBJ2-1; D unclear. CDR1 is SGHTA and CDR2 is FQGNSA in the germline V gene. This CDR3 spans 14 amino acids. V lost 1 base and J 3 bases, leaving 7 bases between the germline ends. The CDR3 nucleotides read TGTGCCAGCAGCTTAGTGTCGAACTACAATGAGCAGTTCTTC. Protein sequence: CASSLVSNYNEQFF. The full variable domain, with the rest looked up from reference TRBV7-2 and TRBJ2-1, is GAGVSQSPSNKVTEKGKDVELRCDPISGHTALYWYRQSLGQGLEFLIYFQGNSAPDKSGLPSDRFSAERTGGSVSTLTIQRTQQEDSAVYLCASSLVSNYNEQFFGPGTRLTVL.

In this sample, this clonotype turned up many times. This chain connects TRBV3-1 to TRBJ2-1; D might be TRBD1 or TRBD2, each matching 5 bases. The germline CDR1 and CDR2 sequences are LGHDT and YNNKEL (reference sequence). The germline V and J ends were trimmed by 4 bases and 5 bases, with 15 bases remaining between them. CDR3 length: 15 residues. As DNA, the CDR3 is TGTGCCAGCAGCCCACTACGTGGGGGTAACAATGAGCAGTTCTTC. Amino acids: CASSPLRGGNNEQFF.

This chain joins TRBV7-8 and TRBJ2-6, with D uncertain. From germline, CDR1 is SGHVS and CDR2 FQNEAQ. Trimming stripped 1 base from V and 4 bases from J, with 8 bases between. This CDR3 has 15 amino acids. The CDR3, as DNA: TGTGCCAGCAGCTTAGTAGGGTTCGGGGCCAACGTCCTGACTTTC. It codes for CASSLVGFGANVLTF.

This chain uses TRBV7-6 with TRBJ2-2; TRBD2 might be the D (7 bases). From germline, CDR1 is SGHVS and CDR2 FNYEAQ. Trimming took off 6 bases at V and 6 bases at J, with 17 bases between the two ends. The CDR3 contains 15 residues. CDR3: CASSSAGAWSGELFF. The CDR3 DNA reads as TGTGCCAGCAGTTCTGCGGGGGCTTGGTCCGGGGAGCTGTTTTTT.

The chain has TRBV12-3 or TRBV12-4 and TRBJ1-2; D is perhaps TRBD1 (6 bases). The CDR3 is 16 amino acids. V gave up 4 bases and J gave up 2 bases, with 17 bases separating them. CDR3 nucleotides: TGTGCCAGCAGTTCCAGCGCGGCAGGGGCGAACTATGGCTACACCTTC. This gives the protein CASSSSAAGANYGYTF.

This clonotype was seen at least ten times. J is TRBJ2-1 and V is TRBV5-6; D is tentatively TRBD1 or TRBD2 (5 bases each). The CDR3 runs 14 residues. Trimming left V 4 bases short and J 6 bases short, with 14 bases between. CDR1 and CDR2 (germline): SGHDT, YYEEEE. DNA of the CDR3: TGTGCCAGCAGCCACGGGACCAAGCCCAATGAGCAGTTCTTC. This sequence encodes CASSHGTKPNEQFF.